A single T cell receptor (beta chain) is shown here with its context. The antigen remains unidentified. This sample is part of a study of T cell repertoires in cytomegalovirus infection. CDR1 is ENHRY and CDR2 is SYGVKD in the germline V gene. The J segment lost 6 bases and the V segment lost 6 bases, leaving 5 bases of the junction unmatched. The CDR3 consists of 14 residues. From the reads, TCRdb called clonotypes with MiXCR, one entry per CDR3 protein. The data contain some 700,000 distinct CDR3 sequences, 30% to 40% of them singletons. The sample in question was cultured PBMCs, obtained from culture after CMV antigen stimulation. This sequence was found in a human donor in good health (CMV status not recorded). Some clones in this sample may be carry-over from other donors' samples. The gene calls are TRBV10-3 and TRBJ1-6; TRBD1 aligns across 7 bases. CDR3 nucleotides: TGTGCCATCAGGTGGGACAGAACTAATTCACCCCTCCACTTT. Translated, it gives CAIRWDRTNSPLHF.